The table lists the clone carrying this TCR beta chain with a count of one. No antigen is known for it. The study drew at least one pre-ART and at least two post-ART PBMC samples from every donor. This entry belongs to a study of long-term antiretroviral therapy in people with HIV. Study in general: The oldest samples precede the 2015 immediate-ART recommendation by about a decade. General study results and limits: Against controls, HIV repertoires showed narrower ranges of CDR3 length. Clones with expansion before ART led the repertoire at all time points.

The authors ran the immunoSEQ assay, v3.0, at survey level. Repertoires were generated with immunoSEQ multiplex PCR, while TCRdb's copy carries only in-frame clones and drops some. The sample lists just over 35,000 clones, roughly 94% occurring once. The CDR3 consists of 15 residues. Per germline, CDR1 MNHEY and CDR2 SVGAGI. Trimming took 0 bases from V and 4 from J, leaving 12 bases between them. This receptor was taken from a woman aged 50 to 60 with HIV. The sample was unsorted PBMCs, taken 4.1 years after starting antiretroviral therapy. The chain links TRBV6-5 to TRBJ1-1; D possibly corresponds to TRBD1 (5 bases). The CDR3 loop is CASSYSTSGGTEAFF. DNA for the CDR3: TGTGCCAGCAGTTACTCGACTTCGGGGGGCACTGAAGCTTTCTTT.